The source of this T cell receptor (beta chain) is a study of identical twins. Study observations and caveats: Fewer insertions marked abundant cord blood beta clonotypes; young adult naive trended weakly, memory not at all. Because invariant MAIT and iNKT cells could be present, zero-insertion analyses could be partly confounded. Twin pairs' shared out-of-frame alpha sequences were enriched in low generation probability.

TCRdb passed the 5' RACE reads through MiXCR, listing each CDR3 protein once. The sample carries fewer than 250,000 distinct CDR3 sequences, 7.5% recorded once. In every case, the donor was a healthy Caucasian. In this sample, this clonotype turned up many times. What it binds is not known. The CDR3 has 15 amino acids. V shed 5 bases and J shed 0 bases, with 12 bases lying between them. The V gene's germline CDR1 is SNHLY and CDR2 FYNNEI. These same data were also listed under a study on yellow fever vaccine responses in identical twins.

The sequencing input was CD8+ T cells sorted from blood. The clonotype was recovered from a woman between 18 and 29 years old in good health. The gene calls are TRBV2 and TRBJ2-3, with D maybe TRBD1 (6 bases). The CDR3 protein is CASSTGTTSTDTQYF. DNA of the CDR3: TGTGCCAGCAGTACCGGGACAACTAGCACAGATACGCAGTATTTT.